The sequence of this TCR beta chain was determined in a study of T-cell reconstitution after alpha-beta-depleted transplantation in children. This CDR3 is built from 11 residues. Unique molecular identifiers were incorporated during preparation of the TCRbeta library. TCRdb reprocessed the PCR reads with MiXCR, giving one entry per CDR3 protein. The sample holds around 600,000 distinct CDR3 sequences, around a sixth seen once. This clonotype occurred a few times. At one boundary the junction diverges from the germline segment, which might be a read error. The clonotype comes from a human donor who donated a stem cell graft to a child with acute myeloid leukemia. Sequenced here: PBMCs from the stem cell graft donor, sampled from the stem cell graft. The chain uses TRBV12-3 or TRBV12-4 and TRBJ1-3, with 8 bases fitting TRBD1. The CDR3 DNA reads as TGTGCCAGCACAGGGGGCCCTTACCGGGATTTT. Translation gives CASTGGPYRDF.